Each of the 31 T cell receptor beta chains below was sequenced from the same sample in a study of blood T cell repertoires in COVID-19 (dated by TCRdb to the early 2020s). Libraries were prepared through the immunoSEQ multiplex PCR assay. The source is immuneACCESS, and TCRdb retained only in-frame sequences with V and J called. Part of the clones is not carried over; for the studies checked, unresolved V genes explain less than half of this, and the remainder is unexplained. The table for this sample lists approximately 220,000 clones; about 86% of them were counted only once. The top ten constitute approximately 2.5% of the sample. The sample consisted of peripheral blood. The receptors derive from a woman aged 60 to 75 with acute or convalescent COVID-19.

V and J are TRBV19 and TRBJ2-3, with a weak D call TRBD2 (5 bases). Between the trimmed V and J ends, which lost 6 bases and 2 bases, there was a span of 9 bases. Germline CDR1 is LNHDA and CDR2 is SQIVND (reference sequence). The CDR3 length is 13 residues. The CDR3 nucleotides are TGTGCCAGTAGCGGACTTGTCACAGATACGCAGTATTTT. This encodes CASSGLVTDTQYF.

The gene calls are TRBV7-2 and TRBJ1-5, with unresolved D. Germline V lookup: CDR1 SGHTA, CDR2 FQGNSA. V was pared by 1 base and J by 2 bases, with 9 bases between. The CDR3 covers 15 residues. Here the CDR3 DNA reads TGTGCCAGCAGCTTAGAGGACGGGGGCAATCAGCCCCAGCATTTT. It specifies CASSLEDGGNQPQHF.

This chain links TRBV5-1 with TRBJ1-2; D unclear. Germline-derived CDR1 and CDR2 are SGHRS and YFSETQ. V was pared by 0 bases and J by 4 bases, with 10 bases between. The CDR3 loop spans 14 amino acids. The CDR3 coding sequence is TGCGCCAGCAGCTTGGAGGCAGGCCCCTATGGCTACACCTTC. Residues: CASSLEAGPYGYTF.

The V gene is TRBV12-3 or TRBV12-4, the J gene TRBJ2-6, with D possibly matching TRBD1 (5 bases). Trimming cost V 5 bases and J 9 bases, with 8 bases left between them. The CDR3 has 12 amino acids. The CDR3, as DNA: TGTGCCAGCAGTACCGACAGCAACGTCCTGACTTTC. Encoded protein: CASSTDSNVLTF.

The table lists this clone with a count of one. The V and J genes are TRBV19 and TRBJ1-2, with D tentatively TRBD1 (6 bases). The germline gives CDR1 LNHDA, CDR2 SQIVND (reference sequence). This CDR3 spans 13 amino acids. V lost 6 bases and J lost 2, with 10 bases in between. DNA of the CDR3: TGTGCCAGTAGAGCCACAGGGAACTATGGCTACACCTTC. Its protein is CASRATGNYGYTF. Combining the CDR3 with reference TRBV19 and TRBJ1-2 gives the whole variable domain DGGITQSPKYLFRKEGQNVTLSCEQNLNHDAMYWYRQDPGQGLRLIYYSQIVNDFQKGDIAEGYSVSREKKESFPLTVTSAQKNPTAFYLCASRATGNYGYTFGSGTRLTVV.

CDR3 residues: CASSGDFDYGYTF. The CDR3 DNA follows: TGTGCCAGCAGTGGTGACTTTGACTATGGCTACACCTTC. The chain links TRBV3-1 (or the pseudogene TRBV3-2) to TRBJ1-2; D remains unclear. Germline CDR1 reads LGHDT; CDR2 reads YNNKEL (reference sequence). The CDR3 is 13 residues long. Trimming left V 6 bases short and J 3 bases short, with 11 bases between.

The J gene is TRBJ2-3, the V gene TRBV14; 7 nucleotides line up with TRBD2. V lost 1 base, J lost 6 bases, and 4 bases stayed unmatched. Germline V gives CDR1 SGHDN, CDR2 FVKESK. This CDR3 region has 14 residues. The CDR3 spells CASSQAGGGDTQYF. The CDR3 DNA sequence: TGTGCCAGCAGCCAAGCGGGGGGAGGGGATACGCAGTATTTT.

The genes are TRBV2 and TRBJ1-2, with 7 bases fitting TRBD1. Germline CDR1 SNHLY, CDR2 FYNNEI. Losses at the gene ends were 6 bases for V and 3 bases for J; bases not matched to a gene: 7. The CDR3 has 14 amino acids. As DNA, the CDR3 is TGTGCCAGCAGAGAATCCGACAGGGACTATGGCTACACCTTC. This codes for CASRESDRDYGYTF.

The V and J genes are TRBV2 and TRBJ2-2, with D possibly TRBD1 on 5 matching bases. The CDR3 runs 14 residues. From germline, CDR1 is SNHLY and CDR2 FYNNEI. V dropped 7 bases and J dropped 2 bases, with 11 bases sitting between them. The CDR3 loop is CASKGGANTGELFF. DNA for the CDR3: TGTGCCAGCAAGGGTGGGGCAAACACCGGGGAGCTGTTTTTT.

The chain employs TRBV11-2 and TRBJ2-2; TRBD1 aligns across 8 bases. The germline CDR1 and CDR2 sequences are SGHAT and FQNNGV. The CDR3 sequence is 16 residues long. V shed 5 bases and J 2 bases; nucleotides not matched to a gene: 7. CDR3 region: CASSLRTGSNTGELFF. The CDR3 nucleotides read TGTGCCAGCAGCCTACGGACAGGGAGCAACACCGGGGAGCTGTTTTTT.

The chain is built from TRBV7-9 and TRBJ1-5; possible D gene TRBD1, 5 bases. Germline V gene data show CDR1 as SEHNR and CDR2 as FQNEAQ (reference sequence). The CDR3 is 15 amino acids. Trimming stripped 0 bases from V and 4 bases from J, with 10 bases between. The CDR3 sequence is CASSLAGGGNQPQHF. The DNA for the CDR3 is TGTGCCAGCAGCTTAGCGGGGGGAGGGAATCAGCCCCAGCATTTT.

The chain couples TRBV4-2 to TRBJ2-1; 14 nucleotides agree with TRBD2. CDR3 length: 15 residues. Germline V gene lookup returns CDR1 LGHNA and CDR2 YNFKEQ. V dropped 2 bases and J dropped 7; count of bases not matched to a gene: 1. Here the CDR3 DNA reads TGTGCCAGCAGCCAAAGACTAGCGGGGGGGAATGAGCAGTTCTTC. It codes for CASSQRLAGGNEQFF.

V usage is TRBV10-3 and J usage is TRBJ2-1; no clear D gene. The CDR3 extends over 15 amino acids. From germline, CDR1 is ENHRY and CDR2 SYGVKD. V lost 3 bases, J lost 0 bases, and 9 bases lay in between. The CDR3 protein is CAISDAESSYNEQFF. CDR3 DNA: TGTGCCATCAGTGATGCGGAGAGCTCCTACAATGAGCAGTTCTTC.

This clone was seen a few times. The chain combines TRBV4-1 with TRBJ1-3, with D unresolved. V gave up 4 bases and J gave up 0 bases, with 16 bases separating them. In germline, CDR1 is MGHRA, CDR2 YSYEKL. This CDR3 is built from 17 residues. The chain's CDR3 is CASSPRITANSGNTIYF. The CDR3 DNA is TGCGCCAGCAGCCCCCGGATCACAGCCAACTCTGGAAACACCATATATTTT.

This chain joins TRBV18 and TRBJ2-1; 10 bases align to TRBD1. The CDR3 sequence is 18 residues long. Germline V gene lookup returns CDR1 KGHSH and CDR2 LQKENI. V shed 3 bases and J 5 bases; nucleotides not matched to a gene: 13. CDR3 nucleotides: TGTGCCAGCTCACCTCGGGACAGGGGTATAGAAGCTAACAATGAGCAGTTCTTC. Translated: CASSPRDRGIEANNEQFF.

The V call is TRBV5-1, the J call TRBJ2-7; no clear D gene. Between the trimmed V and J ends, which lost 4 bases and 0 bases, there was a span of 17 bases. Looked up from germline, CDR1 is SGHRS and CDR2 is YFSETQ. The CDR3 covers 16 residues. The CDR3 bases are TGCGCCAGCAGCCAAGAACTTTTAGGCGGCTCCTACGAGCAGTACTTC. Protein: CASSQELLGGSYEQYF.

V usage is TRBV5-1 and J usage is TRBJ1-4, with unresolved D. Germline V gene sequence: CDR1 SGHRS, CDR2 YFSETQ. CDR3 length: 13 amino acids. V lost 9 bases and J lost 0, with 9 bases in between. CDR3: CATSRSTNEKLFF. The DNA of the CDR3 is TGCGCCACCAGTCGTTCAACTAATGAAAAACTGTTTTTT.

V gene TRBV6-5 combines with J gene TRBJ2-3; TRBD2 matches at 7 bases. V shed 5 bases and J 3 bases; nucleotides not matched to a gene: 8. The CDR3 totals 15 residues. Germline CDR1 is MNHEY and CDR2 is SVGAGI. The CDR3 reads CASSPSGERTDTQYF. CDR3 sequence (DNA): TGTGCCAGCAGTCCTAGCGGAGAAAGGACAGATACGCAGTATTTT.

This clone was recorded a few times. The DNA for the CDR3 is TGTGCCAGCAGTCGTAGGAAGGGGACATTATTTAATGAAAAACTGTTTTTT. Protein product: CASSRRKGTLFNEKLFF. The chain links TRBV6-6 to TRBJ1-4, with D possibly being TRBD1 (6 bases). The CDR3 covers 17 residues. CDR1 is MNHNY and CDR2 is SVGAGI in the germline V gene (reference sequence). Between the trimmed V and J ends, which lost 5 bases and 4 bases, there was a span of 20 bases.

The V call is TRBV3-1 (or the pseudogene TRBV3-2), the J call TRBJ2-7, with 10 bases aligning to TRBD2. This CDR3 contains 15 residues. Trimming removed 4 bases from V and 0 bases from J; junction bases left unmatched: 3. Germline V lookup: CDR1 LGHDT, CDR2 YNNKEL (reference sequence). For the CDR3, the DNA is TGTGCCAGCAGCCCTAAGCGGGGGGGCTCCTACGAGCAGTACTTC. It is translated as CASSPKRGGSYEQYF.

The chain recombines TRBV3-1 (or the pseudogene TRBV3-2) with TRBJ1-1; D possibly corresponds to TRBD1 (5 bases). V was clipped by 5 bases and J by 10 bases, with 17 bases between them. The CDR3 sequence is 13 residues long. Germline CDR1 is LGHDT and CDR2 is YNNKEL (reference sequence). This chain's CDR3 is CASSFSEGRVAFF. CDR3 sequence (DNA): TGTGCCAGCAGCTTCAGTGAGGGGAGGGTAGCTTTCTTT.

Worth noting for this clone: A far bigger clonotype differs at one base, so this is likely a read error. CDR3 residues: CASSLWTGVEQYF. The CDR3, as DNA: TGTGCCAGCAGTTTGTGGACAGGGGTCGAGCAGTACTTC. This rearrangement joins TRBV12-3 or TRBV12-4 to TRBJ2-7, with 9 bases aligning to TRBD1. The CDR3 totals 13 residues. V lost 3 bases and J lost 6; bases outside the gene matches: 3.

The V gene is TRBV5-3, the J gene TRBJ2-1; maybe TRBD1 (6 bases). TRBV5-3 is flagged as an ORF with uncertain function. CDR3 size: 17 residues. V lost 4 bases, J lost 7 bases, and 24 bases lay in between. CDR3 protein: CARSPDKQGGPQNEQFF. Here the CDR3 DNA reads TGTGCCAGAAGCCCGGATAAACAGGGTGGCCCGCAGAATGAGCAGTTCTTC.

This clone showed up just once. The chain has TRBV5-6 and TRBJ2-7, with D possibly TRBD1 on 5 matching bases. Trimming stripped 0 bases from V and 1 base from J, with 20 bases between. CDR1 SGHDT and CDR2 YYEEEE come from the germline V gene. The CDR3 runs 18 residues. CDR3 in DNA: TGTGCCAGCAGCTTGGATGCTAACCTCGCGACAGCATCCTACGAGCAGTACTTC. Protein product: CASSLDANLATASYEQYF.

The V and J genes are TRBV30 and TRBJ2-7; 7 nucleotides agree with TRBD2. Germline CDR1 reads GTSNPN; CDR2 reads SVGIG (reference sequence). The CDR3 has 13 residues. V shed 3 bases, J shed 4 bases, and the junction held 6 bases outside the gene matches. Written as DNA, the CDR3 is TGTGCCTGGAGGCGACTAGCTAATTACGAGCAGTACTTC. Protein sequence: CAWRRLANYEQYF.

The sample holds one count of this clone. The V call is TRBV7-2, the J call TRBJ1-1; 10 positions agree with TRBD1. CDR1 SGHTA and CDR2 FQGNSA come from the germline V gene. V shed 5 bases and J 6 bases; nucleotides not matched to a gene: 6. The CDR3 length is 14 residues. DNA of the CDR3: TGTGCCAGCAGCACTAAGACAGGGGGCCCTGAAGCTTTCTTT. Encoded protein: CASSTKTGGPEAFF. Full variable domain (outside the CDR3, taken from reference TRBV7-2 and TRBJ1-1): GAGVSQSPSNKVTEKGKDVELRCDPISGHTALYWYRQSLGQGLEFLIYFQGNSAPDKSGLPSDRFSAERTGGSVSTLTIQRTQQEDSAVYLCASSTKTGGPEAFFGQGTRLTVV.

This sequence joins TRBV4-1 and TRBJ2-5; 12 nucleotides align to TRBD2. Germline-derived CDR1 and CDR2 are MGHRA and YSYEKL. CDR3 length equals 18 residues. The ends lost 1 base at V and 1 base at J; junction bases unmatched: 7. CDR3 in amino acids: CASSQAITLAGGQETQYF. DNA for the CDR3: TGCGCCAGCAGCCAAGCGATCACACTAGCGGGGGGCCAAGAGACCCAGTACTTC.

This clone was picked up a small number of times. V is TRBV10-3 and J is TRBJ1-4; tentative D call: TRBD1 (5 bases). Germline V lookup: CDR1 ENHRY, CDR2 SYGVKD. V lost 2 bases to trimming and J lost 8 bases, with 21 bases between them. This CDR3 comprises 17 residues. The chain's CDR3 is CAISEETSGQRGEKLFF. DNA for the CDR3: TGTGCCATCAGTGAGGAGACGTCAGGACAAAGAGGAGAAAAACTGTTTTTT.

This sequence joins TRBV5-1 and TRBJ2-1; 9 bases are a match to TRBD1. The CDR3 is 14 amino acids. Per the germline V gene, CDR1 is SGHRS and CDR2 is YFSETQ. The trim removed 3 bases at V and 7 bases at J, leaving 5 bases unmatched. This CDR3 is CASSWRDRANEQFF. In DNA form, the CDR3 reads TGCGCCAGCAGCTGGAGGGACAGGGCGAATGAGCAGTTCTTC.

This clone has just a few counts. This chain uses TRBV7-2 with TRBJ2-2; 10 nucleotides agree with TRBD1. Germline V CDR1 and CDR2: SGHTA, FQGNSA. V lost 8 bases and J lost 5; bases outside the gene matches: 2. The CDR3 is 13 residues long. The CDR3 coding sequence is TGTGCCAGCCGGACAGGGGGTACCGGGGAGCTGTTTTTT. Translation gives CASRTGGTGELFF.

This chain links TRBV10-3 with TRBJ1-3; tentatively, D is TRBD1 (5 bases). The CDR3 has 15 residues. Trimming took 0 bases from V and 6 from J, leaving 12 bases between them. CDR1 is ENHRY and CDR2 is SYGVKD in the germline V gene. The chain's CDR3 is CAISESAGRENTIYF. The CDR3 DNA reads TGTGCCATCAGTGAGTCGGCAGGGAGGGAAAACACCATATATTTT.